The entry that follows covers one T cell receptor beta chain sequence. The data were obtained in a study of blood T cell repertoires in COVID-19. Study in general: Researchers got acute and convalescent COVID-19 samples from the United States, Italy and Spain. Nucleic acid was either cDNA or gDNA, and it came from T cells, B-cell-depleted T cells, or PBMCs.

During active infection, Seattle patients enrolled and were then monitored through disease. TCRdb's table, derived via immunoSEQ multiplex PCR, lists solely in-frame clones and lacks some. The repertoire includes some 520,000 clones, approximately 92% of them detected once, and approximately 0.9% sits in the top ten. Material for sequencing was peripheral blood. This sequence was found in a man younger than 35 with COVID-19, enrolled during active disease.

The CDR3 reads CASSLALLNTEAFF. For the CDR3, the DNA is TGTGCCAGCAGCTTAGCGCTACTGAACACTGAAGCTTTCTTT. The chain is built from TRBV7-8 and TRBJ1-1, with D unresolved. V dropped 0 bases and J dropped 0 bases, with 5 bases sitting between them. The CDR3 loop spans 14 amino acids. Looked up from germline, CDR1 is SGHVS and CDR2 is FQNEAQ.